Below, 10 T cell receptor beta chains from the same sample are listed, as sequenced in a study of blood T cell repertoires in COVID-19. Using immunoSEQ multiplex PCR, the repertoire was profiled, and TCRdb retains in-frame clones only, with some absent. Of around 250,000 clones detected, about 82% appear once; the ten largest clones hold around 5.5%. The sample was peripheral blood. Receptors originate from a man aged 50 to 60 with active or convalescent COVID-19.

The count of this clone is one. The CDR3 reads CASTDRAVQPQHF. The CDR3 DNA sequence: TGTGCCAGCACCGACAGGGCAGTCCAGCCCCAGCATTTT. The gene calls are TRBV12-3 or TRBV12-4 and TRBJ1-5; 7 bases match TRBD1. V lost 7 bases and J lost 7; bases outside the gene matches: 7. The CDR3 sequence is 13 residues long.

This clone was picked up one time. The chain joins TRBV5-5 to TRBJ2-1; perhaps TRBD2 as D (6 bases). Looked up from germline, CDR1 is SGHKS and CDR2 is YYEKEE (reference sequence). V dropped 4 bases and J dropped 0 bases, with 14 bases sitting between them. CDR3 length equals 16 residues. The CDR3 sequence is CASSPQPSASYNEQFF. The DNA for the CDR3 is TGTGCCAGCAGCCCCCAGCCTAGCGCCTCCTACAATGAGCAGTTCTTC.

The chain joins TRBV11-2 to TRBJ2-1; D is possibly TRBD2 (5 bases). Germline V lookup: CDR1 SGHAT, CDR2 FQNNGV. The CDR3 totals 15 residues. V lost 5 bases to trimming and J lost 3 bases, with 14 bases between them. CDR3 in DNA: TGTGCCAGCAGCCCCCAGAGGGAGAGCTACAATGAGCAGTTCTTC. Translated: CASSPQRESYNEQFF.

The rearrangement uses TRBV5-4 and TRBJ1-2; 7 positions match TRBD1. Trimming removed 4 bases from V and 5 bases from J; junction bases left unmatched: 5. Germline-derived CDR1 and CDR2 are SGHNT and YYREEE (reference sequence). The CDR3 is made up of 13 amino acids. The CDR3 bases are TGTGCCAGCAGCCCGTGGGACAGTTATGGCTACACCTTC. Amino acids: CASSPWDSYGYTF. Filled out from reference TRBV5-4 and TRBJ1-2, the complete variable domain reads ETGVTQSPTHLIKTRGQQVTLRCSSQSGHNTVSWYQQALGQGPQFIFQYYREEENGRGNFPPRFSGLQFPNYSSELNVNALELDDSALYLCASSPWDSYGYTFGSGTRLTVV.

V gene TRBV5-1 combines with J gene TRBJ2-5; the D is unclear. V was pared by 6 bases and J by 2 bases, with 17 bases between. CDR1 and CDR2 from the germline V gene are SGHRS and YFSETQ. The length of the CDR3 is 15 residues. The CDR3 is CASTRATPTQETQYF. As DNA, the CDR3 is TGCGCCAGCACCCGAGCGACTCCAACACAAGAGACCCAGTACTTC.

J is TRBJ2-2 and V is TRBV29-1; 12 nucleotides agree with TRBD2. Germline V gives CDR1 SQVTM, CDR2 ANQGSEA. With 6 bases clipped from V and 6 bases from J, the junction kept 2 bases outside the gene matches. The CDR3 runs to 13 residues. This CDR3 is CSVLAGGAGELFF. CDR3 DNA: TGCAGCGTACTAGCGGGGGGCGCCGGGGAGCTGTTTTTT.

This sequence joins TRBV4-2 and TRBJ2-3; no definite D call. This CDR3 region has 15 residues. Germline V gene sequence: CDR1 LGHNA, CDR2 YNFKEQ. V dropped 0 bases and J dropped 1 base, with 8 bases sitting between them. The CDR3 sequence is CASSQETLRTDTQYF. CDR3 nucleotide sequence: TGTGCCAGCAGCCAAGAGACACTCCGCACAGATACGCAGTATTTT.

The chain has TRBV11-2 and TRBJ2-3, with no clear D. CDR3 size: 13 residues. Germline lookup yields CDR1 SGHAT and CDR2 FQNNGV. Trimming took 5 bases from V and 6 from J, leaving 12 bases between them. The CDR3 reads CASSPGQVDTQYF. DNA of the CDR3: TGTGCCAGCAGCCCCGGTCAGGTGGATACGCAGTATTTT.

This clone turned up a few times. In nucleotides, the CDR3 is TGTGCCAGCAGTGAGTCCCCCGGGTCACCCCTCCACTTT. Translating gives CASSESPGSPLHF. The chain links TRBV6-1 to TRBJ1-6; D gene unclear. This CDR3 has 13 amino acids. V was clipped by 3 bases and J by 10 bases, with 10 bases between them. Looked up from germline, CDR1 is MNHNS and CDR2 is SASEGT.

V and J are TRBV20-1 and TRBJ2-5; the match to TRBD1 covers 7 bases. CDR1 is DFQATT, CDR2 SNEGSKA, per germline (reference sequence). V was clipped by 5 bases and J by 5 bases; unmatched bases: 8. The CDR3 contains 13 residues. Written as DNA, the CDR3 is TGCAGTGCTCGTGGGGACAGAGGGGAGACCCAGTACTTC. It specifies CSARGDRGETQYF.